Listed here is a single T cell receptor beta chain. This sample is part of a study of PD-1 blockade in classical Hodgkin lymphoma. Germline V gene data show CDR1 as LGHNA and CDR2 as YSLEER. CDR3 length: 13 residues. Trimming took off 6 bases at V and 4 bases at J, with 12 bases between the two ends. The assay was immunoSEQ multiplex PCR, and TCRdb's table has in-frame clones only and misses some. This table holds fewer than 40,000 clones, 90% to 95% found once. As for time point: newly diagnosed, previously untreated cHL patient sample. This rearrangement joins TRBV4-3 to TRBJ1-1; D call uncertain. The origin of this receptor is a human donor with classical Hodgkin lymphoma. Material: peripheral blood mononuclear cells (PBMCs). CDR3 coding DNA: TGCGCCAGCAGTTCCCGGGTGGGCACTGAAGCTTTCTTT. This translates into CASSSRVGTEAFF.